This T cell receptor (beta chain) was identified in a study of T cell repertoires in cytomegalovirus infection. About the study: In public TCR beta signatures, there were indications of both CMV infection and matching HLA type. Findings and limits, study-wide: HLA-C-restricted, CMV-specific TCR beta clonotypes were dominant ex vivo.

MiXCR, applied by TCRdb to the reads, yields one record per CDR3 protein. The sample consists of roughly 90,000 distinct CDR3 sequences, about 24% of them appearing once. CDR3 size: 16 residues. With 7 bases clipped from V and 2 bases from J, the junction kept 7 bases outside the gene matches. In germline, CDR1 is LNHDA, CDR2 SQIVND (reference sequence). This clonotype came up a few times. Its antigen is not identified. This TCR derives from a human donor in good health (CMV status not recorded). Some clones in this sample may be carry-over from other donors' samples. The gene calls are TRBV19 and TRBJ1-4; 10 bases align to TRBD1. The sample here was CD8+ T cells from cultured PBMCs, taken from culture after CMV antigen stimulation. CDR3 region: CASTPDRGLTNEKLFF. The CDR3 DNA follows: TGTGCCAGTACCCCCGACAGGGGGCTTACTAATGAAAAACTGTTTTTT.